The 17 T cell receptor beta chains below come from one sample, sequenced in a study of T cell responses to AZD1222 COVID-19 vaccine. Data came from immunoSEQ multiplex PCR; TCRdb stores just in-frame clones and leaves some out. Seen here are approximately 150,000 clones, 80% to 90% observed once, and the top ten hold more than 1.5%. Sample: peripheral blood, taken on day 0 of AZD1222 vaccination. The receptors stem from an adult in good health.

The table lists this clone with a count of one. The V call is TRBV20-1, the J call TRBJ1-2, with TRBD1 matching 7 bases. Germline values: CDR1 DFQATT, CDR2 SNEGSKA (reference sequence). V trimming: 3 bases; J trimming: 1 base; junction bases outside the gene matches: 20. The CDR3 extends over 19 amino acids. The CDR3 region has the DNA TGCAGTGCTAGTCCCGCTCCGCCAACGATCAGGGGGGTTAACTATGGCTACACCTTC. Translated: CSASPAPPTIRGVNYGYTF.

This chain links TRBV28 with TRBJ1-1, with TRBD1 matching 9 bases. The trim removed 6 bases at V and 10 bases at J, leaving 12 bases unmatched. This CDR3 comprises 14 residues. Germline V gene data show CDR1 as MDHEN and CDR2 as SYDVKM. In DNA, the CDR3 is TGTGCCAGCAGCACCGGGACAGGGATTTCGGGAGCTTTCTTT. Translated, it gives CASSTGTGISGAFF.

V usage is TRBV5-4 and J usage is TRBJ2-2, with D unresolved. The length of the CDR3 is 14 residues. With 0 bases removed from V and 1 base from J, the gap between germline ends came to 4 bases. Germline CDR1 SGHNT, CDR2 YYREEE (reference sequence). CDR3 sequence (DNA): TGTGCCAGCAGCTTGGCCGGGAACACCGGGGAGCTGTTTTTT. Translating gives CASSLAGNTGELFF.

This rearrangement joins TRBV29-1 to TRBJ2-7, with 8 bases identical to TRBD1. Unmatched junction bases numbered 5, after V lost 1 base and J lost 3 bases. Germline lookup yields CDR1 SQVTM and CDR2 ANQGSEA. The CDR3 has 14 residues. The CDR3 bases are TGCAGCGTTGAAGGGTTAACAGGGGGCTACGAGCAGTACTTC. It codes for CSVEGLTGGYEQYF.

This chain uses TRBV28 with TRBJ2-7; TRBD1 is a possible D gene (6 bases). The CDR3 is made up of 15 amino acids. Trimming left V 7 bases short and J 4 bases short, with 20 bases between. Germline V gene lookup returns CDR1 MDHEN and CDR2 SYDVKM. Here the CDR3 DNA reads TGTGCCAGCAAAACTTGGGCAGGGGAAAGGTACGAGCAGTACTTC. Translating gives CASKTWAGERYEQYF.

The chain links TRBV7-2 to TRBJ2-5, with TRBD2 as a possible D gene (7 bases). The CDR3 runs 16 residues. V was clipped by 0 bases and J by 2 bases, with 13 bases between them. CDR1 SGHTA and CDR2 FQGNSA come from the germline V gene. CDR3 protein: CASSLAGGGRQETQYF. The CDR3 DNA follows: TGTGCCAGCAGCTTAGCCGGCGGGGGCAGGCAAGAGACCCAGTACTTC.

V usage is TRBV12-3 or TRBV12-4 and J usage is TRBJ1-2; D is uncertain. V gave up 3 bases and J gave up 8 bases, with 7 bases separating them. The CDR3 totals 11 residues. The DNA of the CDR3 is TGTGCCAGCAGTTTGGGTCGCGGCTACACCTTC. This sequence encodes CASSLGRGYTF.

This chain uses TRBV19 with TRBJ1-5; TRBD1 is a possible D gene (5 bases). V was cut by 3 bases and J by 8 bases, with 23 bases left in between. The CDR3 runs 17 residues. Germline CDR1 reads LNHDA; CDR2 reads SQIVND (reference sequence). In nucleotides, the CDR3 is TGTGCCAGTAGTATTCCCTCCCTGACCGGGGGAGGGGAGCCCCAGCATTTT. Its translation is CASSIPSLTGGGEPQHF.

This clone was counted only a few times. The DNA of the CDR3 is TGTGCCAGCAGCCACTCACTAGCGGGAGCAGATACGCAGTATTTT. As protein: CASSHSLAGADTQYF. The chain carries TRBV11-3 and TRBJ2-3; 11 bases are shared with TRBD2. Germline loops: CDR1 SGHNT, CDR2 YENEEA. The CDR3 covers 15 residues. Trimming cost V 5 bases and J 4 bases; bases outside gene matches: 5. Full variable domain (rest looked up from reference TRBV11-3 and TRBJ2-3): EAGVVQSPRYKIIEKKQPVAFWCNPISGHNTLYWYLQNLGQGPELLIRYENEEAVDDSQLPKDRFSAERLKGVDSTLKIQPAELGDSAVYLCASSHSLAGADTQYFGPGTRLTVL.

The chain uses TRBV7-6 and TRBJ1-2; 8 bases line up with TRBD1. The germline gives CDR1 SGHVS, CDR2 FNYEAQ. V shed 3 bases and J 5 bases; nucleotides not matched to a gene: 8. This CDR3 has 15 residues. In nucleotides, the CDR3 is TGTGCCAGCAGCTTGGGGACAGGAAAAACATATGGCTACACCTTC. Protein sequence: CASSLGTGKTYGYTF. Based on the CDR3 plus reference TRBV7-6 and TRBJ1-2, the full variable domain is GAGVSQSPRYKVTKRGQDVALRCDPISGHVSLYWYRQALGQGPEFLTYFNYEAQQDKSGLPNDRFSAERPEGSISTLTIQRTEQRDSAMYRCASSLGTGKTYGYTFGSGTRLTVV.

The chain has TRBV11-2 and TRBJ2-2; TRBD1 is a possible D gene (5 bases). The V gene lost 7 bases and the J gene lost 5 bases, with 11 bases spanning the gap. In germline, CDR1 is SGHAT, CDR2 FQNNGV. The CDR3 has 13 residues. The CDR3 coding sequence is TGTGCCAGCAATGGGGCCCCGACCGGGGAGCTGTTTTTT. Amino acids: CASNGAPTGELFF.

The rearrangement joins TRBV6-6 to TRBJ1-2; D gene uncertain. The CDR3 is 14 residues long. In germline, CDR1 is MNHNY, CDR2 SVGAGI (reference sequence). Trimming left V 9 bases short and J 0 bases short, with 14 bases between. DNA for the CDR3: TGTGCCAGATCCCTCTCCCATACTAACTATGGCTACACCTTC. Translating it yields CARSLSHTNYGYTF.

The rearrangement joins TRBV4-1 to TRBJ1-3; no definite D call. Germline V gene data show CDR1 as MGHRA and CDR2 as YSYEKL. Between the trimmed V and J ends, which lost 4 bases and 3 bases, there was a span of 10 bases. The CDR3 sequence is 14 residues long. The CDR3 coding sequence is TGCGCCAGCAGCCCTAGGGTAAATGGAAACACCATATATTTT. Encoded protein: CASSPRVNGNTIYF.

The chain has TRBV5-4 and TRBJ1-6; D gene uncertain. Trimming shortened V by 4 bases and J by 10 bases, and 18 bases separated the two germline ends. CDR1 is SGHNT, CDR2 YYREEE, per germline (reference sequence). The CDR3 is 15 amino acids. CDR3 sequence (DNA): TGTGCCAGCAGCGTCGACCAGGCCTGGAACTCACCCCTCCACTTT. It encodes CASSVDQAWNSPLHF.

The gene calls are TRBV6-5 and TRBJ1-2; D is undetermined. Trimming pared 2 bases from V and 4 bases from J, leaving 14 bases between. The CDR3 extends over 15 amino acids. CDR1 MNHEY and CDR2 SVGAGI come from the germline V gene. The CDR3 is CASSYTRLRSYGYTF. CDR3 DNA sequence: TGTGCCAGCAGTTACACTCGTCTAAGGAGCTATGGCTACACCTTC.

This clone was seen a handful of times. V and J are TRBV18 and TRBJ1-1; D is possibly TRBD1 (5 bases). This CDR3 region has 13 residues. Germline V CDR1 and CDR2: KGHSH, LQKENI. Trimming pared 4 bases from V and 1 base from J, leaving 7 bases between. In nucleotides, the CDR3 is TGTGCCAGCTCACAGGGACCGAACACTGAAGCTTTCTTT. Translated: CASSQGPNTEAFF.

This rearrangement joins TRBV4-1 to TRBJ2-7; a possible D gene is TRBD2 (6 bases). Germline assignment: CDR1 MGHRA and CDR2 YSYEKL. The ends were cut back, 4 bases at V and 6 bases at J, with 16 bases in the middle. The length of the CDR3 is 14 residues. The CDR3, as DNA: TGCGCCAGCAGCCTGAAGGACGGGGGACGCGAGCAGTACTTC. It specifies CASSLKDGGREQYF.